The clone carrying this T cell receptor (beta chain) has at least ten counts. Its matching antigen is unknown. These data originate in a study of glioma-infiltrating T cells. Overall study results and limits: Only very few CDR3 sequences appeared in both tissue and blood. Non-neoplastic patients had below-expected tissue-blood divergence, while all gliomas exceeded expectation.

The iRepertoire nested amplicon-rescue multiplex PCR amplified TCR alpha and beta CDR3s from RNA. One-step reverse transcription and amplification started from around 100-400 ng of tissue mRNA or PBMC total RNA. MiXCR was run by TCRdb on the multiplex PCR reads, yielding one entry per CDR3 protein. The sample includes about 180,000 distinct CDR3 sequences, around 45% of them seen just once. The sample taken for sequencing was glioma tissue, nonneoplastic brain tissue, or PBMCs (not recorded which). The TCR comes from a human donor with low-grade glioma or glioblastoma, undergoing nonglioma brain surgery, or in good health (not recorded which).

CDR3 nucleotides: TGTGCCAGCAGTTTGTGGGGGGACGGAAACACCATATATTTT. Protein: CASSLWGDGNTIYF. J is TRBJ1-3 and V is TRBV28; D possibly corresponds to TRBD1 (5 bases). Trimming shortened V by 3 bases and J by 4 bases, and 10 bases separated the two germline ends. Germline V CDR1 and CDR2: MDHEN, SYDVKM. The length of the CDR3 is 14 residues.